This entry concerns a single TCR beta chain. Its cognate antigen has yet to be identified. Within one base of it there is no much larger clone, and no base qualities were kept. Using a constant-region primer and ProtoScript II reverse transcriptase, TCRbeta-specific cDNA was reverse-transcribed from 450 to 650 ng total RNA. Construction of the TCRbeta libraries relied on three nested rounds of multiplex PCR, following a slightly modified ARM-PCR procedure. Multiplex TRBV1-TRBV30 forward primers and a Cbeta reverse primer were used in the first two PCR rounds, each of which was run for approximately 10 cycles. Sample barcodes and Illumina adapters were attached in a final 25-cycle PCR using Deep VentR polymerase. Before sequencing, amplicons of 200-500 bp were gel-purified using a QIAquick gel extraction kit. An Illumina HiSeq 2500 was used to sequence the TCRbeta amplicons, generating 250-bp paired-end reads. The authors' pipeline ran thus. Reads were quality-trimmed with Trimmomatic v0.33, and paired reads were merged with FLASH v1.2.11 to recover full CDR3 sequences. V, D and J germline segments were assigned to the rearranged TCRbeta sequences using MiGEC v1.2.1b. VDJtools v1.0.0 computed clonotype statistics and Shannon-Wiener diversity indices. To cut down on sampling bias, every analysis after diversity analysis relied on just the 250 most abundant clonotypes from each sample. The raw public reads went through TCRdb reprocessing: fastp at Q25, MiXCR clone calling, in-frame beta chains kept. Here each entry gathers all rows of one CDR3 protein and keeps the most common genes and DNA. The V and J calls and clone size are TCRdb's, not the authors'. This sample gives roughly 25,000 distinct CDR3 sequences in total; roughly three quarters of them show up just once. The ten largest clones capture roughly a third of the sample.

Total RNA and DNA were co-extracted without cell sorting from around 20-30 mg of bulk tissue using the AllPrep DNA/RNA mini kit. Surgical resection was performed in China between late 2015 and March 2016 on about five patients with histopathologically diagnosed primary liver carcinoma. At the time of sampling, the patients had chronic HBV infection and had not received any treatment. Five spatially separated regions were sampled from each tumor: the superior, inferior, left-lateral and right-lateral poles, plus the tumor centre. Histological examination found more than 85% viable tumor cells in every tumor sample. Fresh tumor and adjacent tissue pieces were bisected, with one half stored in RNAlater at -80 degrees C and the other half sent for histology. This record belongs to a study of tumor-infiltrating lymphocytes in primary liver carcinoma (dated 2017 in TCRdb). For context, the study as a whole: Of the five patients (three men and two women, aged 30 to 69 years), four had hepatocellular carcinoma and one had combined HCC and intrahepatic cholangiocarcinoma. Roughly 3.65 to 8 million productive TCRbeta reads were obtained per sample, and no significant difference in read depth was found between tissue types. The tumors of the five patients were staged as T1-T3 N0M0, with maximum diameters ranging from 4.2 to 10 cm. To link TCRbeta repertoire diversity with the local molecular phenotype, the roughly 27 tumor region samples were profiled using Agilent mRNA microarrays. Repertoires from technical replicates were highly reproducible, with mean shared-clone rates approximately 0.92 and correlation coefficients above 0.95. TCRbeta repertoire sequencing covered about 35 specimens from 5 patients: roughly 25 tumor regions, 5 adjacent noncancerous liver tissues and 5 peripheral blood samples. The study combined TCRbeta repertoire sequencing, expression microarrays and whole-exome sequencing across five regions of each liver tumor, with adjacent normal tissue and blood. What the work shows at the level of the full study, not this receptor alone: Because only the TCR beta chain was sequenced and unpaired alpha chains were not captured, true repertoire diversity is likely underestimated. Only roughly 7-24% of top clones appeared in all five regions of a tumor, which suggests that tumor-infiltrating T cells are spatially heterogeneous. Consistent with antigen-driven expansion, pairs of tumor regions showed higher repertoire overlap (mean around 35%) than either tumor-adjacent pairs (approximately 17%) or tumor-blood pairs (roughly 15%). With just a few patients in the study, the authors point out that the findings should be validated in a larger study. Bulk unsorted samples precluded comparing CD4+ and CD8+ T cell repertoires. The top 250 clones made up a significantly larger repertoire fraction in tumors than in blood (p = 0.039).

As encoded in the germline V gene, CDR1 is MNHEY while CDR2 is SVGAGI. The CDR3, cysteine through phenylalanine, is 15 amino acids long. The only DNA kept is the CDR3, 45 bases in frame from the first base. V sheds 5 bases and J sheds 4 bases, leaving 14 bases between their ends. The rearranged chain carries TRBV6-5 and TRBJ2-2; no D gene call is confident. Sequenced material: liver tumor tissue from sampling region 5. In light of the paper, this sample's cell subset or site label describes: tumor region T5, tumor centre. This sequence was found in a woman aged 25 to 39 with primary liver carcinoma and hepatitis B virus infection. The base sequence is TGTGCCAGCAGTCGGCGGACGGAGTTCACCGGGGAGCTGTTTTTT. This gives the protein CASSRRTEFTGELFF.